This T cell receptor beta chain emerged from a study of cytomegalovirus exposure and HLA in healthy donors. CDR1 SGHTA and CDR2 FQGNSA come from the germline V gene. Unmatched junction bases numbered 5, after V lost 5 bases and J lost 0 bases. The CDR3 extends over 15 amino acids. A multiplex PCR was run with 60 Vbeta primers and 13 Jbeta primers. Produced via immunoSEQ multiplex PCR; TCRdb's table is partial and in-frame only. This repertoire comprises tens of thousands of clones; its ten largest clones make up 12%. The clonotype comes from a woman aged 30 to 39 in good health and CMV-seropositive. The sequencing input was PBMCs. The V gene is TRBV7-2, the J gene TRBJ2-3; TRBD2 matches at 7 bases. The CDR3 DNA reads TGTGCCAGCAGCGCCTCGCGGGGGAGCACAGATACGCAGTATTTT. It yields the protein CASSASRGSTDTQYF.